The sequence of this T cell receptor (beta chain) was determined in a study of regulatory T cells in long-lasting Graves disease. The time point here: newly diagnosed GD, antithyroid drugs for less than 3 months. Preparation of the TCR library used RNA extracted from PBMCs. This CDR3 spans 18 amino acids. Germline V CDR1 and CDR2: SNHLY, FYNNEI. With V trimmed by 4 bases and J by 4 bases, 16 bases remained unmatched. iRepertoire HTBI primers and Arm-PCR of CDR3 regions built TCR beta libraries. Using its own MiXCR run on the multiplex PCR reads, TCRdb lists one record per CDR3 protein. The top ten clones hold roughly a fifth of a sample with 200,000 to 250,000 distinct CDR3 sequences, about 18% of them seen once.

This TCR was recovered from a female donor with Graves disease. Sequencing used peripheral blood mononuclear cells (PBMCs), obtained at new diagnosis, from a patient treated with antithyroid drugs. The gene calls are TRBV2 and TRBJ1-2, with TRBD1 identical over 9 bases. In DNA, the CDR3 is TGTGCCAGCAGTGGAACAGGGGGCGGGTTCCCCGGCACCTATGGCTACACCTTC. It specifies CASSGTGGGFPGTYGYTF.